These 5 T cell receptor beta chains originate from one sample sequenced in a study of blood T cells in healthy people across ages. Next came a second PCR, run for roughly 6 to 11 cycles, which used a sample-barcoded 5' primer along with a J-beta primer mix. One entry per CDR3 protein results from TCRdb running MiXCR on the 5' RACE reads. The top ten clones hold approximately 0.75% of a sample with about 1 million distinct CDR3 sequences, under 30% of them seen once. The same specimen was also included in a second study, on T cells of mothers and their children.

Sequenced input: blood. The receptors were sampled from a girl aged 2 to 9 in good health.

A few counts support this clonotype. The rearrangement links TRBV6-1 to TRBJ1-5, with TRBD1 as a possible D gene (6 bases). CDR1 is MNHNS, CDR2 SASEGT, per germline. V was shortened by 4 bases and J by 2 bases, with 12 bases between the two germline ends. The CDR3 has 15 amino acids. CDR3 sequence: CASSGGGVGNQPQHF. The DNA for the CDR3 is TGTGCCAGCAGTGGAGGGGGTGTGGGCAATCAGCCCCAGCATTTT.

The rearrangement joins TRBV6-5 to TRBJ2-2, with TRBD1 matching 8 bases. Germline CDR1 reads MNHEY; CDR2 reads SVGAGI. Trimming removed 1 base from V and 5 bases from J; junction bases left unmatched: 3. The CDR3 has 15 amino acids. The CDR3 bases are TGTGCCAGCAGTTACTTTCAGGGGGCAACCGGGGAGCTGTTTTTT. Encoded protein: CASSYFQGATGELFF.

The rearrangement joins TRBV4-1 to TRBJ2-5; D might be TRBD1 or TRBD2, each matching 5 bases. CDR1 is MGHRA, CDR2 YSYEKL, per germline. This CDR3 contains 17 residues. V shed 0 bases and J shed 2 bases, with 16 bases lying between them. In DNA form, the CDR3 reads TGCGCCAGCAGCCAAGATCGGGGCGGCCTTAGGCAAGAGACCCAGTACTTC. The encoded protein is CASSQDRGGLRQETQYF.

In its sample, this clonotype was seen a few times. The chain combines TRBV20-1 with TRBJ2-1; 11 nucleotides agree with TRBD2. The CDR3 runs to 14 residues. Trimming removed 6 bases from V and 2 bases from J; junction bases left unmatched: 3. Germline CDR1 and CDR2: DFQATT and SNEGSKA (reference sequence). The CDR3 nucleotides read TGCAGTGCAAGACTAGCGGGAACCTACAATGAGCAGTTCTTC. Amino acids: CSARLAGTYNEQFF.

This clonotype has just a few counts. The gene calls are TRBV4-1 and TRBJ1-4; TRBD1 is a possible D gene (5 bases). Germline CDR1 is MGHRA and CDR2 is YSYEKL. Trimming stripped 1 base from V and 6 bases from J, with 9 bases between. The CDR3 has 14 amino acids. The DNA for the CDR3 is TGCGCCAGCAGCCAAGTAAGGGGAGATGAAAAACTGTTTTTT. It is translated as CASSQVRGDEKLFF.